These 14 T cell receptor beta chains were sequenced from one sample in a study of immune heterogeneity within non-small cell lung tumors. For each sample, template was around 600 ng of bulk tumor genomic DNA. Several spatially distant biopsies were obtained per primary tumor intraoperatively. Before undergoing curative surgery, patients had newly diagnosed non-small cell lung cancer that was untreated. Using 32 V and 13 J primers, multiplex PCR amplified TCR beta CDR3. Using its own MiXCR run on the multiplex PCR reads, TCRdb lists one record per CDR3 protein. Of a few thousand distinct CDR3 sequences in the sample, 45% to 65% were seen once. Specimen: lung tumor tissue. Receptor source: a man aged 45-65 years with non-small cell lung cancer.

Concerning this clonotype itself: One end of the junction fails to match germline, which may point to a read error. CDR3: CASSVLTGDYCYTF. DNA for the CDR3: TGCGCCAGCAGCGTCCTGACAGGGGACTATTGCTACACCTTC. This chain links TRBV5-1 with TRBJ1-2; 8 bases match TRBD1. CDR3 length: 14 amino acids. Germline lookup yields CDR1 SGHRS and CDR2 YFSETQ.

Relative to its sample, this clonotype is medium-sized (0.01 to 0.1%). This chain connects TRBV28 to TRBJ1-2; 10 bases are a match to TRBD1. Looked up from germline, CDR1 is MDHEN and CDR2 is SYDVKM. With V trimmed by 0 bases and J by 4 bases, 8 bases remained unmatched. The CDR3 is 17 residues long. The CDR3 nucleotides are TGTGCCAGCAGTTTATGGTCCGAGACAGGGGGCCTCTATGGCTACACCTTC. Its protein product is CASSLWSETGGLYGYTF.

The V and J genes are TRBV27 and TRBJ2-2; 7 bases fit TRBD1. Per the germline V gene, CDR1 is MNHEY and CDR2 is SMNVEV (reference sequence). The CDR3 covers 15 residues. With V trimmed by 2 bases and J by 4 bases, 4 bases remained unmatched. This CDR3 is CASSLDRVGTGELFF. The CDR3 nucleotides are TGTGCCAGCAGTTTAGACAGGGTAGGCACCGGGGAGCTGTTTTTT.

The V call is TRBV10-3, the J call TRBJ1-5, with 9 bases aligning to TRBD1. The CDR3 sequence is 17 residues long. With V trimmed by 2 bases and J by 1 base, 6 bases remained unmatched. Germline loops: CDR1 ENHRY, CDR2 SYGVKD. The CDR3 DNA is TGTGCCATCAGTGAGACAGGGGGCGGCGGAAGCAATCAGCCCCAGCATTTT. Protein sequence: CAISETGGGGSNQPQHF.

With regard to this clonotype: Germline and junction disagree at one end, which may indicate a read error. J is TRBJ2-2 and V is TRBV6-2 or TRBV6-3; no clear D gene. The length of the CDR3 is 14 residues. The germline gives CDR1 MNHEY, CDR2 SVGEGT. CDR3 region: CANSYDRFTGELFF. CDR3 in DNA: TGTGCCAACAGTTACGATCGTTTTACCGGGGAGCTGTTTTTT.

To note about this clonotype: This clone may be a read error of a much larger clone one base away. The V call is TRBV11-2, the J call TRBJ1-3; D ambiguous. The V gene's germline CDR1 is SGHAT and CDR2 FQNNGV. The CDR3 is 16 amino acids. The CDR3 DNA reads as TGTTCCAGCAGCTTGTTCTCTGTATACTCTGGAAACACCATATATTTT. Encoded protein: CSSSLFSVYSGNTIYF.

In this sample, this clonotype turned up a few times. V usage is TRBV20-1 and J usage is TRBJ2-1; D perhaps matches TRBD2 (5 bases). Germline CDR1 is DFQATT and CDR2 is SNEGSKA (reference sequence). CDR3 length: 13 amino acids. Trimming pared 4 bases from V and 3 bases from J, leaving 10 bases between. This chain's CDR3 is CSATGLVYNEQFF. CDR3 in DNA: TGCAGTGCTACTGGACTGGTCTACAATGAGCAGTTCTTC.

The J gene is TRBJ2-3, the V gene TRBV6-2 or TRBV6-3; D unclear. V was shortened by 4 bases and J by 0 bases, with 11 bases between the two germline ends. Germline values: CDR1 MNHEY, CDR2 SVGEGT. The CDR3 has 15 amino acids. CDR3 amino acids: CASSFQPTSTDTQYF. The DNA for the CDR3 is TGTGCCAGCAGTTTTCAGCCTACTAGCACAGATACGCAGTATTTT.

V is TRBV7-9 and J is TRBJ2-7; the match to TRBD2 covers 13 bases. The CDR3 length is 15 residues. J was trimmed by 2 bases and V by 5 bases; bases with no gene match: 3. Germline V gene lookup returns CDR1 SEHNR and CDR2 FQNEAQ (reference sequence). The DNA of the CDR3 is TGTGCCAGCAGCAAACTAGCGGGAGGGCCCTACGAGCAGTACTTC. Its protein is CASSKLAGGPYEQYF.

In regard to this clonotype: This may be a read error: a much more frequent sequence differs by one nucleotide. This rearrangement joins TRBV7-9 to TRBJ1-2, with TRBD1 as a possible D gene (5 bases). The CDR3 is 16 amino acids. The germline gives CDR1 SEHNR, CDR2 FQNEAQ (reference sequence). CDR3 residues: CASSYPTTVANYGHTF. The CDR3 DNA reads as TGTGCCAGCAGCTACCCGACGACAGTAGCTAACTATGGCCACACCTTC.

CDR3 protein: CASSPRQVGEQFF. The CDR3 region has the DNA TGTGCCAGCAGCCCGCGACAGGTCGGGGAGCAGTTCTTC. The chain employs TRBV16 and TRBJ2-1; maybe TRBD1 (6 bases). Trimming cost V 4 bases and J 10 bases, with 14 bases left between them. The germline V gene has CDR1 KGHSY and CDR2 FQNENV. The CDR3 runs to 13 residues.

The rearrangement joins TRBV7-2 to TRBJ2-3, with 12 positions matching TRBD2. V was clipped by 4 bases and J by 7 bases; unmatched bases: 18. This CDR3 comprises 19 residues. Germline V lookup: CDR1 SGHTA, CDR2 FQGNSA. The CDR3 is CASSSSGRALSIGNHTQYF. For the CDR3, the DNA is TGTGCCAGCAGCTCTAGCGGGAGGGCCTTATCGATTGGTAACCATACGCAGTATTTT.

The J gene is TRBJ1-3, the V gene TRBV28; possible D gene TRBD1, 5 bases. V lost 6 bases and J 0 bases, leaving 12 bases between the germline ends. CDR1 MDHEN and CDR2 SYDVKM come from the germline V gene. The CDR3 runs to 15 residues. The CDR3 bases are TGTGCCAGCAGCGGCGACAGTGGCTCTGGAAACACCATATATTTT. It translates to CASSGDSGSGNTIYF. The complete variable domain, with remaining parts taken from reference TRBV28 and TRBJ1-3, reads DVKVTQSSRYLVKRTGEKVFLECVQDMDHENMFWYRQDPGLGLRLIYFSYDVKMKEKGDIPEGYSVSREKKERFSLILESASTNQTSMYLCASSGDSGSGNTIYFGEGSWLTVV.

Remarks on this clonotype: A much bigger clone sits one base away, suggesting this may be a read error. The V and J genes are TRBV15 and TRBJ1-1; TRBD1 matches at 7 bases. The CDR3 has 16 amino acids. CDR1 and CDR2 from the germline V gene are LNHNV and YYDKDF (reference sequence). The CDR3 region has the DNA TGTGCCACCAGCAGAGCCCTAGACAGGGAAGGTACTGAAGATTTCTTT. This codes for CATSRALDREGTEDFF.